This entry is about one TCR beta chain. Its antigen remains unidentified. The sample comes from a study of cytomegalovirus exposure and HLA in healthy donors. Vbeta (60) and Jbeta (13) primers were used in the PCR. Measured with immunoSEQ multiplex PCR; TCRdb has only the in-frame clones, and not every one. Here the sample spans roughly 190,000 clones, roughly three quarters being singletons. Trimming removed 6 bases from V and 12 bases from J, with 14 bases in between. This CDR3 is 12 amino acids long. Germline loops: CDR1 MDHEN, CDR2 SYDVKM. Findings and limits, study-wide: V- and J-gene trimming in TCR beta was tied to a missense DCLRE1C variant by an analysis performed later. Most sequenced TCRs were rare (though some public TCRs occurred in many donors). Among TCR beta chains of equal frequency, HLA-associated ones were more clonally expanded in a later analysis. It was reportedly the case that the classifier diagnosed cytomegalovirus status with high specificity and sensitivity.

The rearrangement joins TRBV28 to TRBJ1-4; tentative D call: TRBD1 (6 bases). The sequence derives from a woman aged 18-29 years in good health and CMV-seronegative. The sequenced sample consisted of PBMCs. The CDR3 sequence is CASSLQGEELFF. DNA for the CDR3: TGTGCCAGCAGCTTACAGGGTGAGGAACTGTTTTTT.